The clone carrying this T cell receptor beta chain is a singleton in its sample. Compared with germline, one end of the junction differs, possibly owing to a read error. Combining a sample-barcoded 5' primer with a J-beta primer mix, a second PCR ran for roughly 7 to 11 cycles. TCRdb called the 5' RACE reads again in MiXCR, with one record for every CDR3 protein. The sample lists about 720,000 distinct CDR3 sequences, 20% to 25% occurring once. The CDR3 contains 14 residues. The data belong to a study of blood T cells in healthy people across ages. The clonotype comes from a man in his 70s in good health. What was sequenced was blood. The V gene is TRBV12-3 or TRBV12-4, the J gene TRBJ2-3; 7 bases align to TRBD1. The CDR3 here is CASSLETGTDAQYF. CDR3 DNA: TGTGCCAGCAGTTTAGAAACGGGGACAGATGCGCAGTATTTT.